The rows below give T cell receptor beta chains drawn from one sample of a study of neurological immune-mediated disorders. Each CDR3 protein gets one entry after TCRdb re-called the 5' RACE reads with MiXCR. This sample has 60,000 to 70,000 distinct CDR3 sequences, with more than 4.5% found just once. Sequencing input: PBMCs. The source of these receptors is a human donor with multiple sclerosis. The donor label of this sample is uncertain. CDR3s include the opening cysteine and the closing phenylalanine or tryptophan. The D gene is left open where the match is weak. Size tells how often a clone was seen (once, few, many) or the class of an expanded clone, and some rows leave it out.

d_call	v_call	clone_size	j_call	cdr3_nt	cdr3_aa
NA	TRBV5-1	many	TRBJ1-1	TGCGCCAGCAGCCTCGACGGGTTGAACACTGAAGCTTTCTTT	CASSLDGLNTEAFF
NA	TRBV5-1	many	TRBJ2-3	TGCGCCAGCTACGGCGAGTGGGATACGCAGTATTTT	CASYGEWDTQYF
NA	TRBV5-1	many	TRBJ1-1	TGCGCCAGCAGCTTGGTCCCGGGCCTCCTCAACACTGAAGCTTTCTTT	CASSLVPGLLNTEAFF
NA	TRBV5-1	many	TRBJ1-1	TGCGCCAGCAGCTTGGAGGCAGGGGAGAACACTGAAGCTTTCTTT	CASSLEAGENTEAFF
TRBD1	TRBV7-8	many	TRBJ1-2	TGTGCCAGCAGCCCCGGACAGGGGCCAAATGGCTACACCTTC	CASSPGQGPNGYTF
NA	TRBV2	many	TRBJ2-7	TGTGCCAGCAGGGGTTACTACGAGCAGTACTTC	CASRGYYEQYF
TRBD1	TRBV4-1	many	TRBJ1-5	TGCGCCCTTAGGACAGGGGCCGCAGATAGCAATCAGCCCCAGCATTTT	CALRTGAADSNQPQHF
NA	TRBV10-1	many	TRBJ2-3	TGCGCCAGCACGGAGGGTAGCACAGATACGCAGTATTTT	CASTEGSTDTQYF
TRBD1	TRBV20-1	many	TRBJ1-1	TGCAGTGCTAGAGATCTTGACAGGGGTCAGAACACTGAAGCTTTCTTT	CSARDLDRGQNTEAFF
TRBD2	TRBV5-1	many	TRBJ2-5	TGCGCCAGCAGCTTGGCCGGGACTAGCGGGGAACAAGAGACCCAGTACTTC	CASSLAGTSGEQETQYF
TRBD1	TRBV18	many	TRBJ2-7	TGTGCCAGCTCACCTCCTCTCGGGACAGGGGGCTCCTACGAGCAGTACTTC	CASSPPLGTGGSYEQYF
NA	TRBV5-1	NA	TRBJ1-1	TGCGCCAGCAGCTTAGCAAGGGAGGCTGAAGCTTTCTTT	CASSLAREAEAFF
TRBD1	TRBV7-7	many	TRBJ1-2	TGTGCCAGCAGCTTAGTTTGCTTAGACAGGGGATTTCCTAACTATGGCTACACCTTC	CASSLVCLDRGFPNYGYTF
TRBD1	TRBV7-9	few	TRBJ2-3	TGTGCCAGCAGCTCACTACCGGGACAGGGGGCCGTAGATACGCAGTATTTT	CASSSLPGQGAVDTQYF
NA	TRBV12-3/TRBV12-4	many	TRBJ1-1	TGTGCCAGCAGTTTTGGACGCAGGAACACTGAAGCTTTCTTT	CASSFGRRNTEAFF
TRBD1	TRBV4-1	many	TRBJ1-6	TGCGCCAGCACCTTAGAGGGAGGGGGCAATAATTCACCCCTCCACTTT	CASTLEGGGNNSPLHF
TRBD2	TRBV20-1	few	TRBJ2-2	TGCAGTGCAGGACTAGCGGGGGGGCCTAACGGGGAGCTGTTTTTT	CSAGLAGGPNGELFF
NA	TRBV4-1	many	TRBJ2-5	TGCGCCAGCAGCCAAGTAAGGGGCCTAGAGACCCAGTACTTC	CASSQVRGLETQYF
NA	TRBV5-1	many	TRBJ2-1	TGCGCCAGCAAGACGGGCCTCACCGGGAGTGAGCAGTTCTTC	CASKTGLTGSEQFF
NA	TRBV7-6	many	TRBJ2-3	TGTGCCAGCAGCTTAGTAGGTGGGACCCCCGCAGATACGCAGTATTTT	CASSLVGGTPADTQYF
TRBD1	TRBV11-2	many	TRBJ2-3	TGTGCCAGCAGCAACCGGGACAGGGTCGGCACAGATACGCAGTATTTT	CASSNRDRVGTDTQYF
NA	TRBV20-1	many	TRBJ2-7	TGCAGTGCTAGGGTATCAGGACTTAACCCCTACGAGCAGTACTTC	CSARVSGLNPYEQYF
NA	TRBV29-1	many	TRBJ1-1	TGCAGCGTTGGGGTGCTTTGGAACACTGAAGCTTTCTTT	CSVGVLWNTEAFF
TRBD2	TRBV5-1	many	TRBJ2-2	TGCGCCAGCAGCTACGGACTAGCGGGGGGGCACGGGGAGCTGTTTTTT	CASSYGLAGGHGELFF
NA	TRBV6-6	many	TRBJ2-2	TGTGCCAGCAGTAAACTAGGGACCTCCACCGGGGAGCTGTTTTTT	CASSKLGTSTGELFF
TRBD2	TRBV24-1	many	TRBJ2-1	TGTGCCACCAGTGATCGGCGCCCTCGAACTAGCGGGGGAAACTACAATGAGCAGTTCTTC	CATSDRRPRTSGGNYNEQFF
TRBD1	TRBV10-3	many	TRBJ2-1	TGTGCCATCAGTGATCTAGCGCGACAGGGGGCCTACAATGAGCAGTTCTTC	CAISDLARQGAYNEQFF
NA	TRBV7-3	NA	TRBJ2-3	TGTGCCAGCAGCCGAGTGGGCACAGATACGCAGTATTTT	CASSRVGTDTQYF
TRBD1	TRBV10-3	few	TRBJ2-7	TGTGCCATCAGTACTCCGGGACAGGCGTTAGGGGAGCAGTACTTC	CAISTPGQALGEQYF
NA	TRBV9	NA	TRBJ2-3	TGTGCCAGCAGCGTAAGGCCTTCGGGGGATACGCAGTATTTT	CASSVRPSGDTQYF
TRBD1	TRBV9	many	TRBJ2-3	TGTGCCAGCAGCGTAGGTCAGGGGGTAGCAGATACGCAGTATTTT	CASSVGQGVADTQYF
NA	TRBV6-2/TRBV6-3	NA	TRBJ2-2	NA	CANRPVAGGSFF
NA	TRBV7-2	many	TRBJ2-7	TGTGCCAGCAGCTACCCTCCTTCCGAGCAGTACTTC	CASSYPPSEQYF
TRBD2	TRBV20-1	many	TRBJ2-3	TGCAGTGCTAGGGCAGCGGGGGGGTTAGATACGCAGTATTTT	CSARAAGGLDTQYF
NA	TRBV6-5	few	TRBJ2-7	TGTGCCAGCAGTTACGACCGTCGTTCCTACGAGCAGTACTTC	CASSYDRRSYEQYF
NA	TRBV18	many	TRBJ2-3	TGTGCCAGCTCACCACCGGCAGCCCCTAGCACAGATACGCAGTATTTT	CASSPPAAPSTDTQYF
NA	TRBV5-1	many	TRBJ2-5	TGCGCCAGCAGCTTGGGGACTGCCCTCCAAGAGACCCAGTACTTC	CASSLGTALQETQYF
NA	TRBV7-9	many	TRBJ1-4	TGTGCCAGCAGCTTAGGTGGAGCGCGGAAGGGCGAAAAACTGTTTTTT	CASSLGGARKGEKLFF
NA	TRBV21-1	many	TRBJ2-7	TGTGCCAGCAGCAAAGCCGGAGGGCAGTACTTC	CASSKAGGQYF
NA	TRBV24-1	many	TRBJ1-2	TGTGCCACCAGTGACACCGACGGTAACTATGGCTACACCTTC	CATSDTDGNYGYTF
NA	TRBV14	many	TRBJ1-1	TGTGCCAGCAGCCAAGCTCTTGGGGATGGTATTGAAGCTTTCTTT	CASSQALGDGIEAFF
NA	TRBV5-1	many	TRBJ1-1	TGCGCCAGCAGCTTGGAATACGTAGCAACTGAAGCTTTCTTT	CASSLEYVATEAFF